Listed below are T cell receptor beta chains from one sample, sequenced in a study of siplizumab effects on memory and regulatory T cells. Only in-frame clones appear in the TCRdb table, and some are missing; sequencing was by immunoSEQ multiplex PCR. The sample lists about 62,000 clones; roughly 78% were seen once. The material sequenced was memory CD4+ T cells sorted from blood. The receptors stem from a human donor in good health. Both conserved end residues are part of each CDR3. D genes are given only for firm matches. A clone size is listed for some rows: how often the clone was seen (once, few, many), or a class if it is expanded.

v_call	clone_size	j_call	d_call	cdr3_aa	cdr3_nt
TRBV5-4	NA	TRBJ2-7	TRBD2	CASRTSGVTYEQYF	TGTGCCAGCAGAACTAGCGGGGTTACCTACGAGCAGTACTTC
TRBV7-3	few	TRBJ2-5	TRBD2	CASSFKRGGQETQYF	TGTGCCAGCAGCTTTAAGCGGGGGGGCCAAGAGACCCAGTACTTC
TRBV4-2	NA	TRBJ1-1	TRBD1	CASTPESAGRTGVNTEAFF	TGTGCCAGCACCCCTGAGTCGGCCGGGAGGACAGGGGTCAACACTGAAGCTTTCTTT
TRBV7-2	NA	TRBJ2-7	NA	CASSLAGGYEQYF	TGTGCCAGCAGCTTAGCAGGGGGCTACGAGCAGTACTTC
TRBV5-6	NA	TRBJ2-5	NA	CASSADMETQYF	TGTGCCAGCAGCGCGGACATGGAGACCCAGTACTTC
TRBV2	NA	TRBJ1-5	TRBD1	CASRETGVQNPQHF	TGTGCCAGCAGGGAGACAGGGGTTCAGAATCCCCAGCATTTT
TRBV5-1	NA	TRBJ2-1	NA	CASSPFLGSYNEQFF	TGCGCCAGCAGCCCGTTCTTGGGGTCCTACAATGAGCAGTTCTTC
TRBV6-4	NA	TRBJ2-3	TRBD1	CASSAQGATDTQYF	TGTGCCAGCAGTGCTCAGGGGGCAACAGATACGCAGTATTTT
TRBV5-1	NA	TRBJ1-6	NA	CASTPGRNSPLHF	TGCGCCAGCACCCCGGGGAGAAATTCACCCCTCCACTTT
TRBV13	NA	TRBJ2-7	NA	CASSSYGGTLGTKQYF	TGTGCCAGCAGCTCGTATGGGGGGACACTAGGTACGAAACAGTACTTC
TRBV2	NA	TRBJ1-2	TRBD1	CASSDTGTGLYGYTF	TGTGCCAGCAGTGATACCGGGACAGGGCTCTATGGCTACACCTTC
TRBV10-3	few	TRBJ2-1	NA	CAISEPLRNEQFF	TGTGCCATCAGTGAGCCTCTACGCAATGAGCAGTTCTTC
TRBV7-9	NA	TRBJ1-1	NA	CASSLEGTIMNTEAFF	TGTGCCAGCAGCTTGGAGGGGACGATAATGAACACTGAAGCTTTCTTT
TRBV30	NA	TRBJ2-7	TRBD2	CAWSLGRGAYEQYF	TGTGCCTGGAGTCTTGGGCGGGGGGCCTACGAGCAGTACTTC
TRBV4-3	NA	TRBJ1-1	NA	CASSQGHEAFF	TGCGCCAGCAGCCAAGGACATGAAGCTTTCTTT
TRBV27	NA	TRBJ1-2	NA	CASSPRATKHYGYAF	TGTGCCAGCAGTCCTCGGGCGACTAAACACTATGGCTACGCCTTC
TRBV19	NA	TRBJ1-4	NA	CASSRTRSGTTNEKLFF	TGTGCCAGTAGCAGAACACGATCAGGGACCACTAATGAAAAACTGTTTTTT
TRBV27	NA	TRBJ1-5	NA	CASSQASPTLQPQHF	TGTGCCAGCAGTCAAGCGAGTCCTACACTGCAGCCCCAGCATTTT
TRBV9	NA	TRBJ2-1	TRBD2	CASTLSGGAYNEQFF	TGTGCCAGCACCCTTAGCGGGGGGGCCTACAATGAGCAGTTCTTC
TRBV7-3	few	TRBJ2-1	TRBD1	CASSSTGQSYNEQFF	TGTGCCAGCAGCTCGACAGGGCAATCCTACAATGAGCAGTTCTTC
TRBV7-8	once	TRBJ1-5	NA	CASSPLDSQPQHF	TGTGCCAGCAGCCCCCTTGACAGTCAGCCCCAGCATTTT
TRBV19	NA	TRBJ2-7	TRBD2	CASGSGGPYEQYF	TGTGCCAGTGGTAGCGGGGGGCCCTACGAGCAGTACTTC
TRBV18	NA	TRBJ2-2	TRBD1	CASSPSGQGVTGELFF	TGTGCCAGCTCACCGTCAGGACAGGGTGTTACCGGGGAGCTGTTTTTT
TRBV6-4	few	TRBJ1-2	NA	CASSEGPGATYGYTF	TGTGCCAGCAGTGAGGGCCCGGGGGCGACCTATGGCTACACCTTC
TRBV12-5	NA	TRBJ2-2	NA	CASGLVVAATGELFF	TGTGCTAGTGGTTTGGTTGTAGCAGCCACCGGGGAGCTGTTTTTT
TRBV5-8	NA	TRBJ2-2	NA	CASSLRVTGELFF	TGTGCCAGCAGCTTAAGAGTAACCGGGGAGCTGTTTTTT
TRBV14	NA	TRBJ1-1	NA	CASSHPTGGTEAFF	TGTGCCAGCAGCCACCCGACAGGAGGGACTGAAGCTTTCTTT
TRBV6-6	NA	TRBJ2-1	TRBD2	CASQRGGNEQFF	TGTGCCAGCCAGCGGGGGGGCAATGAGCAGTTCTTC
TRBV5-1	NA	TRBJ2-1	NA	CASSLGRAYNEQFF	TGCGCCAGCAGCTTGGGTAGGGCTTACAATGAGCAGTTCTTC
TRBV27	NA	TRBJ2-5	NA	CASSRRSGETQYF	TGTGCCAGCTCCCGTCGGAGCGGGGAGACCCAGTACTTC
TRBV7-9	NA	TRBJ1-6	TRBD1	CASSSLKIQGDRYNSPLHF	TGTGCCAGCAGCTCCCTCAAGATTCAGGGGGATCGGTATAATTCACCCCTCCACTTT
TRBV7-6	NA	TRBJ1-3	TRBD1	CASSTGARNTIYF	TGTGCCAGCAGTACAGGGGCAAGAAACACCATATATTTT
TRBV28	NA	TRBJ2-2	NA	CASSRGTTGELFF	TGTGCCAGCAGTCGGGGGACAACCGGGGAGCTGTTTTTT
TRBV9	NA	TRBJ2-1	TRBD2	CASSAGLAGANNEQFF	TGTGCCAGCAGCGCCGGACTAGCGGGGGCAAACAATGAGCAGTTCTTC
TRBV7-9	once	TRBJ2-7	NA	CASGDPPTGAYEQYF	TGTGCCAGCGGCGATCCCCCGACGGGGGCATACGAGCAGTACTTC
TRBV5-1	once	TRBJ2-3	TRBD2	CASSPGLAGSDTQYF	TGCGCCAGCAGCCCGGGACTAGCGGGGAGCGATACGCAGTATTTT
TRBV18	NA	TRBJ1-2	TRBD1	CASSPGQGDGYTF	TGTGCCAGCTCACCGGGACAGGGGGATGGCTACACCTTC
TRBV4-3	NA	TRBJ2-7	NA	CASSQMESYEQYF	TGCGCCAGCAGCCAAATGGAGTCCTACGAGCAGTACTTC
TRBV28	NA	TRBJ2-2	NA	CASSLQRYTGELFF	TGTGCCAGCAGTCTTCAGCGGTACACCGGGGAGCTGTTTTTT
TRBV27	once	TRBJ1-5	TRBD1	CASSSISGTGGNQPQHF	TGTGCCAGCAGTTCCATTTCCGGGACAGGGGGTAATCAGCCCCAGCATTTT
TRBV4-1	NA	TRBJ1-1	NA	CASSPTGIQNTEAFF	TGCGCCAGCAGCCCCACAGGGATACAGAACACTGAAGCTTTCTTT
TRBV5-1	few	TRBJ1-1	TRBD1	CASSSRPGTGNTEAFF	TGCGCCAGCAGCTCCCGTCCCGGGACAGGGAACACTGAAGCTTTCTTT
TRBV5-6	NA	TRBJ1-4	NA	CASSLIGANEKLFF	TGTGCCAGCAGCTTGATAGGGGCTAATGAAAAACTGTTTTTT